This is a list of T cell receptor beta chains from one sample in a study of cytomegalovirus exposure and HLA in healthy donors. Profiled with immunoSEQ multiplex PCR; TCRdb holds only in-frame clones, not every one. The table records 75,000 to 100,000 clones, around 75% of them present only once. Material: PBMCs. These receptors all come from a man younger than 35 in good health and CMV-seropositive. CDR3s include the opening cysteine and the closing phenylalanine or tryptophan. A D gene is named only where the DNA matches it firmly.

D gene	V gene	J gene	CDR3 protein	CDR3 DNA
-	TRBV6-6	TRBJ2-5	CASSYLLGRETQYF	TGTGCCAGCAGTTACCTGCTGGGGAGGGAGACCCAGTACTTC
-	TRBV18	TRBJ2-7	CASSPLGQASYEQYF	TGTGCCAGCTCACCGCTGGGACAAGCCTCCTACGAGCAGTACTTC
TRBD1	TRBV7-9	TRBJ2-1	CASSLSGDREFF	TGTGCCAGCAGCCTCTCAGGGGACAGGGAGTTCTTC
-	TRBV7-9	TRBJ1-1	CASSGAPGYGTEAFF	TGTGCCAGCAGCGGGGCCCCAGGGTACGGCACTGAAGCTTTCTTT
-	TRBV13	TRBJ2-1	CASSGSQEGRYNEQFF	TGTGCCAGCAGCGGAAGCCAGGAGGGTCGGTACAATGAGCAGTTCTTC
TRBD1	TRBV18	TRBJ2-6	CASSSGFRDSSGANVLTF	TGTGCCAGCTCATCGGGGTTCCGGGACAGCTCTGGGGCCAACGTCCTGACTTTC
-	TRBV1	TRBJ2-7	CTSSQVQEGQFYEQYF	TGCACCAGCAGCCAAGTCCAAGAGGGACAGTTTTACGAGCAGTACTTC
-	TRBV7-8	TRBJ2-7	CASSVGISSSYEQYF	TGTGCCAGCAGCGTGGGCATTTCCAGCTCCTACGAGCAGTACTTC
TRBD2	TRBV9	TRBJ2-5	CASSVGTSVQETQYF	TGTGCCAGCAGCGTTGGGACTAGCGTCCAAGAGACCCAGTACTTC
-	TRBV5-4	TRBJ1-2	CASSFGGGYAF	TGTGCCAGCAGCTTCGGGGGTGGCTACGCCTTC
TRBD1	TRBV5-6	TRBJ1-2	CASSPRQGLPYGYTF	TGTGCCAGCAGCCCCCGACAGGGACTTCCGTATGGCTACACCTTC
-	TRBV9	TRBJ1-3	CASSSVSGNTIYF	TGTGCCAGCAGCTCAGTCTCTGGAAACACCATATATTTT